This TCR beta chain was recovered during a study of beta chain features in type 1 diabetes. Study overall: On cell yields, gender and age, patients and healthy donors were similar.

Study results and caveats: For TCRB rearrangement, an influence of HLA type remained unresolved here. Within each of all four CD4+ subsets, Type 1 diabetes patients had TCRB CDR3s that were moderately but significantly shorter.

The germline CDR1 and CDR2 sequences are SGHTA and FQGNSA. With 1 base clipped from V and 4 bases from J, the junction kept 4 bases outside the gene matches. The CDR3 is 15 residues long. The sequenced template was cDNA made from the entire isolated RNA. The data were produced by immunoSEQ multiplex PCR, yet TCRdb's version contains in-frame clones alone and is incomplete. The sample lists fewer than 400,000 clones; around 8.5% were seen once. Sorted populations were all over 98% pure. This clone was seen only a few times. The antigen remains unidentified. The TCR originated in a man between 25 and 39 years old with type 1 diabetes. The specimen was central memory CD4+ T cells from blood. V is TRBV7-2 and J is TRBJ2-3, with 8 bases identical to TRBD2. DNA of the CDR3: TGTGCCAGCAGCTTAGGGGGACTAGATTCAGATACGCAGTATTTT. Protein: CASSLGGLDSDTQYF.